Each of the 8 T cell receptor beta chains below was sequenced from the same sample in a study of cytotoxic CD8 clonotypes in ibrutinib-treated CLL. Some clones are missing from TCRdb's copy, which holds only in-frame ones; the method was immunoSEQ multiplex PCR. The data contain about 92,000 clones, roughly three quarters of them seen just once; the ten biggest clones take up roughly 25%. The specimen comprised PBMCs, sampled after 24 months of ibrutinib treatment. Every receptor here comes from a human donor with chronic lymphocytic leukemia.

The chain carries TRBV6-1 and TRBJ2-7; D not resolved. V lost 4 bases and J lost 2, with 9 bases in between. Germline V gives CDR1 MNHNS, CDR2 SASEGT. The CDR3 totals 13 residues. The CDR3 region is CASSGTGTYEQYF. CDR3 nucleotide sequence: TGTGCCAGCAGTGGGACCGGTACCTACGAGCAGTACTTC.

The chain is built from TRBV5-1 and TRBJ2-7; D is tentatively TRBD1 or TRBD2 (5 bases each). CDR1 and CDR2 from the germline V gene are SGHRS and YFSETQ. The ends were cut back, 5 bases at V and 5 bases at J, with 20 bases in the middle. CDR3 length: 15 amino acids. CDR3 coding DNA: TGCGCCAGCAGAAAAGGGACGCCCGCCGGTCACGAGCAGTACTTC. It specifies CASRKGTPAGHEQYF.

This clone has just one count. The V gene is TRBV10-3, the J gene TRBJ1-2, with no clear D. Trimming left V 0 bases short and J 8 bases short, with 4 bases between. The germline CDR1 and CDR2 sequences are ENHRY and SYGVKD. The CDR3 sequence is 11 residues long. CDR3 DNA: TGTGCCATCAGTGAGTCTGAAGGCTACACCTTC. This gives the protein CAISESEGYTF.

V is TRBV14 and J is TRBJ2-3, with D possibly matching TRBD1 (5 bases). Germline V lookup: CDR1 SGHDN, CDR2 FVKESK. This CDR3 spans 14 amino acids. V dropped 1 base and J dropped 6 bases, with 11 bases sitting between them. The CDR3 region is CASSQGPGYDTQYF. The CDR3, as DNA: TGTGCCAGCAGCCAAGGGCCAGGGTACGATACGCAGTATTTT. Variable domain in full (rest from reference TRBV14 and TRBJ2-3): EAGVTQFPSHSVIEKGQTVTLRCDPISGHDNLYWYRRVMGKEIKFLLHFVKESKQDESGMPNNRFLAERTGGTYSTLKVQPAELEDSGVYFCASSQGPGYDTQYFGPGTRLTVL.

The chain links TRBV5-1 to TRBJ1-4; D may be TRBD1 (5 bases). CDR1 and CDR2 (germline): SGHRS, YFSETQ. Trimming removed 0 bases at V and 3 bases at J, with 12 bases between. CDR3 length equals 16 residues. The CDR3: CASSLEAGWPNEKLFF. As DNA, the CDR3 is TGCGCCAGCAGCTTGGAGGCAGGGTGGCCTAATGAAAAACTGTTTTTT.

The chain recombines TRBV2 with TRBJ2-5; D is possibly TRBD1 or TRBD2 (5 bases each). The V end lost 5 bases, the J end lost 5 bases, and 9 bases lay between the germline ends. Germline V gene sequence: CDR1 SNHLY, CDR2 FYNNEI. This CDR3 is built from 12 residues. CDR3 sequence: CASSREGETQYF. CDR3 nucleotides: TGTGCCAGCAGTCGAGAGGGGGAGACCCAGTACTTC.

The rearrangement joins TRBV5-8 to TRBJ2-3; TRBD2 aligns across 13 bases. J was trimmed by 3 bases and V by 1 base; bases with no gene match: 5. The germline CDR1 and CDR2 sequences are SGHTS and YDEGEE. The CDR3 loop spans 17 amino acids. The CDR3 coding sequence is TGTGCCAGCAGCTTGCGCGTGACTAGCGGGAGGACAGATACGCAGTATTTT. Its translation: CASSLRVTSGRTDTQYF.

J is TRBJ1-6 and V is TRBV6-4; 9 positions agree with TRBD1. The CDR3 runs to 14 residues. V was pared by 4 bases and J by 9 bases, with 4 bases of the junction left unmatched. CDR1 and CDR2 from the germline V gene are MRHNA and SNTAGT. The CDR3 is CASSVGTGSSPLHF. The CDR3 DNA sequence: TGTGCCAGCAGTGTTGGGACAGGGAGTTCACCCCTCCACTTT.